The 27 T cell receptor beta chains below all came from one sample that was sequenced in a study of Graves' ophthalmopathy and Graves' hyperthyroidism. Beta-chain TCR CDR3 regions were amplified from RNA transcripts. First-round RT-PCR relied on HTBI primers, and a second-round multiplex PCR came next. Via MiXCR, TCRdb re-called the multiplex PCR reads, giving one row per CDR3 protein. The repertoire holds almost 750,000 distinct CDR3 sequences, 35% to 50% seen once, with approximately 43% in the top ten. The specimen was peripheral blood. These TCRs come from an adult man with Graves' ophthalmopathy.

The CDR3 protein is CASSRGDRVRGYTF. CDR3 in DNA: TGTGCCAGCAGCCGGGGTGACAGGGTTCGGGGCTACACCTTC. The J gene is TRBJ1-2, the V gene TRBV11-2; 7 bases map to TRBD1. Germline V lookup: CDR1 SGHAT, CDR2 FQNNGV. This CDR3 comprises 14 residues. V trimming: 5 bases; J trimming: 8 bases; junction bases outside the gene matches: 11.

This chain links TRBV7-3 with TRBJ1-4, with TRBD1 identical over 9 bases. The CDR3 runs 16 residues. The junction had 3 bases not matched to a gene; V was cut back by 3 bases and J by 1 base. CDR1 is SGHTA and CDR2 is FQGTGA in the germline V gene. CDR3 amino acids: CASSFRDRVTNEKLFF. The CDR3 coding sequence is TGTGCCAGCAGCTTCAGGGACAGGGTAACTAATGAAAAACTGTTTTTT.

On this clonotype: This may arise from a read error, as a much more abundant clone is one base away. The genes are TRBV29-1 and TRBJ2-7; 7 nucleotides match TRBD2. This CDR3 comprises 14 residues. Looked up from germline, CDR1 is SQVTM and CDR2 is ANQGSEA. The CDR3 sequence is CSVDTSGVTYEQCF. CDR3 nucleotide sequence: TGCAGCGTTGATACAAGCGGGGTCACCTACGAGCAGTGCTTC.

Only a few counts were recorded for this clonotype. The V gene is TRBV7-6, the J gene TRBJ1-4, with no clear D. The CDR3 covers 17 residues. V lost 3 bases, J lost 0 bases, and 14 bases lay in between. CDR1 and CDR2 from the germline V gene are SGHVS and FNYEAQ. The CDR3 region has the DNA TGTGCCAGCAGCTTGGCCGTCGCGAGAGCAACTAATGAAAAACTGTTTTTT. Its translation: CASSLAVARATNEKLFF.

The rearrangement joins TRBV7-2 to TRBJ2-7, with 8 positions matching TRBD2. Unmatched junction bases numbered 10, after V lost 11 bases and J lost 4 bases. This CDR3 has 13 residues. Germline CDR1 SGHTA, CDR2 FQGNSA. The CDR3 region is CAWTGGRNYEQYF. The DNA for the CDR3 is TGTGCCTGGACGGGCGGGAGGAATTACGAGCAGTACTTC.

The chain has TRBV20-1 and TRBJ2-5, with unresolved D. V gave up 0 bases and J gave up 5 bases, with 10 bases separating them. This CDR3 has 13 residues. Germline V gene lookup returns CDR1 DFQATT and CDR2 SNEGSKA (reference sequence). The CDR3 region has the DNA TGCAGTGCTAGAGATAGGGTCCGGGAGACCCAGTACTTC. Translated: CSARDRVRETQYF.

This clonotype came up a few times. The rearrangement joins TRBV7-3 to TRBJ1-2, with TRBD1 identical over 10 bases. Trimming cost V 3 bases and J 5 bases; bases outside gene matches: 12. The CDR3 consists of 17 residues. Per the germline V gene, CDR1 is SGHTA and CDR2 is FQGTGA. The CDR3, as DNA: TGTGCCAGCAGCTTGACGGGACAGGGGTTTCTAGGGTATGGCTACACCTTC. Amino acid sequence: CASSLTGQGFLGYGYTF.

This chain joins TRBV7-2 and TRBJ2-7, with 10 bases aligning to TRBD1. The CDR3 covers 15 residues. Germline values: CDR1 SGHTA, CDR2 FQGNSA. V lost 1 base to trimming and J lost 5 bases; unmatched junction nucleotides: 5. CDR3 coding DNA: TGTGCCAGCAGCTTAGTTCCGACAGGGGGCCACGAGCAGTACTTC. The encoded protein is CASSLVPTGGHEQYF.

This clonotype was counted only a few times. V gene TRBV19 combines with J gene TRBJ1-6; possible D gene TRBD1, 5 bases. This CDR3 is built from 15 residues. CDR1 is LNHDA, CDR2 SQIVND, per germline (reference sequence). Trimming shortened V by 6 bases and J by 7 bases, and 16 bases separated the two germline ends. The CDR3 is CASSLYVGENSPLHF. CDR3 coding DNA: TGTGCCAGTAGCCTATATGTGGGGGAAAATTCACCCCTCCACTTT.

The V call is TRBV7-9, the J call TRBJ2-2; the D gene is possibly TRBD1 (5 bases). Trimming removed 0 bases at V and 3 bases at J, with 14 bases between. This CDR3 comprises 17 residues. CDR1 and CDR2 (germline): SEHNR, FQNEAQ (reference sequence). Here the CDR3 DNA reads TGTGCCAGCAGCTTAGCTACATACTTAGGGGACACCGGGGAGCTGTTTTTT. Translating it yields CASSLATYLGDTGELFF.

The chain has TRBV29-1 and TRBJ1-1; D not certain. Trimming removed 3 bases at V and 8 bases at J, with 13 bases between. The CDR3 has 12 residues. CDR1 is SQVTM and CDR2 is ANQGSEA in the germline V gene. The CDR3 bases are TGCAGCGTTGAGGATCTGACCAGCGAAGCTTTCTTT. Amino acid sequence: CSVEDLTSEAFF.

The rearrangement uses TRBV29-1 and TRBJ2-7; TRBD1 matches at 8 bases. V was clipped by 3 bases and J by 4 bases; unmatched bases: 5. The CDR3 totals 13 residues. Looked up from germline, CDR1 is SQVTM and CDR2 is ANQGSEA. CDR3 residues: CSVEDRVVYEQYF. Written as DNA, the CDR3 is TGCAGCGTTGAGGACAGGGTGGTGTACGAGCAGTACTTC.

V gene TRBV7-9 combines with J gene TRBJ2-7; D possibly uses TRBD1 or TRBD2 (7 bases each). The CDR3 totals 20 residues. The V end lost 4 bases, the J end lost 0 bases, and 28 bases lay between the germline ends. Germline V gives CDR1 SEHNR, CDR2 FQNEAQ (reference sequence). CDR3 region: CASSSPFDRDQGGSSYEQYF. The CDR3 DNA reads TGTGCCAGCAGCTCACCGTTCGACAGGGATCAGGGCGGGAGCTCCTACGAGCAGTACTTC.

This clonotype has a count of ten or more. The V gene is TRBV7-9, the J gene TRBJ1-2; unclear D gene. Per germline, CDR1 SEHNR and CDR2 FQNEAQ (reference sequence). CDR3 length: 17 amino acids. The ends were cut back, 0 bases at V and 0 bases at J, with 14 bases in the middle. For the CDR3, the DNA is TGTGCCAGCAGCTTAGCGGTAAATGAATGGGCTAACTATGGCTACACCTTC. Translated, it gives CASSLAVNEWANYGYTF.

Of note for this clonotype: Because it lacks the conserved phenylalanine or tryptophan at the end, this CDR3 is likely a read error. The V call is TRBV13, the J call TRBJ2-7; D is ambiguous. This CDR3 is built from 13 residues. CDR1 and CDR2 (germline): PRHDT, FYEKMQ (reference sequence). This chain's CDR3 is CAGSLRQVGEQYC. The DNA of the CDR3 is TGTGCCGGCAGCTTAAGGCAGGTGGGCGAGCAGTACTGC.

This clonotype was seen more than once but under ten times. This chain uses TRBV4-1 with TRBJ1-5; D call uncertain. The CDR3 is 17 residues long. Germline V gene data show CDR1 as MGHRA and CDR2 as YSYEKL. V shed 4 bases and J shed 3 bases, with 19 bases lying between them. CDR3 amino acids: CASSPEEQTANNQPQHF. The CDR3, as DNA: TGCGCCAGCAGCCCAGAGGAACAGACGGCGAACAATCAGCCCCAGCATTTT.

This chain links TRBV6-5 with TRBJ2-2, with no clear D. Germline loops: CDR1 MNHEY, CDR2 SVGAGI. With 7 bases removed from V and 1 base from J, the gap between germline ends came to 13 bases. The CDR3 is 15 amino acids. CDR3 nucleotides: TGTGCCAGCACGGACGAAGTAAAGAACACCGGGGAGCTGTTTTTT. It codes for CASTDEVKNTGELFF.

This clonotype was seen ten or more times. J is TRBJ1-1 and V is TRBV29-1, with D tentatively TRBD1 (6 bases). Germline CDR1 is SQVTM and CDR2 is ANQGSEA. Trimming took 1 base from V and 4 from J, leaving 10 bases between them. The CDR3 is made up of 13 amino acids. CDR3 sequence (DNA): TGCAGCGTTGAAGGGGGGGGCAGCACTGAAGCTTTCTTT. It specifies CSVEGGGSTEAFF.

This clonotype was picked up one time. The rearrangement joins TRBV29-1 to TRBJ1-4; D may be TRBD1 (6 bases). The germline V gene encodes CDR1 SQVTM and CDR2 ANQGSEA. This CDR3 contains 13 residues. Trimming pared 4 bases from V and 7 bases from J, leaving 13 bases between. The CDR3 loop reads CSVATGTGEKLFF. The CDR3, as DNA: TGCAGCGTTGCGACAGGCACAGGTGAAAAACTGTTTTTT.

This clonotype was seen a few times. The gene calls are TRBV25-1 and TRBJ2-2; D not resolved. V was clipped by 5 bases and J by 0 bases, with 10 bases between them. CDR3 length: 15 amino acids. Germline V gene sequence: CDR1 MGHDK, CDR2 SYGVNS. CDR3 sequence: CASSLNTANTGELFF. CDR3 coding DNA: TGTGCCAGCAGTTTAAACACGGCGAACACCGGGGAGCTGTTTTTT.

The table lists this clonotype with a few counts. V usage is TRBV20-1 and J usage is TRBJ1-2; 7 bases fit TRBD1. J gave up 8 bases and V 1 base, and 19 bases lay outside the gene matches. Germline V gene data show CDR1 as DFQATT and CDR2 as SNEGSKA (reference sequence). The CDR3 covers 17 residues. The chain's CDR3 is CSARVWAKLDRENGYTF. As DNA, the CDR3 is TGCAGTGCTAGAGTTTGGGCTAAACTAGACAGGGAAAACGGCTACACCTTC.

This sequence joins TRBV29-1 and TRBJ2-7; D assignment may be TRBD1 or TRBD2 (6 bases each). The CDR3 has 13 residues. Trimming cost V 4 bases and J 1 base, with 11 bases left between them. Germline CDR1 SQVTM, CDR2 ANQGSEA. The CDR3 DNA reads TGCAGCGTTGGGGGGGCAGGTTCCTACGAGCAGTACTTC. Translated: CSVGGAGSYEQYF.

On this clonotype itself: It is likely a read error, because the conserved phenylalanine at the end of the CDR3 is missing. This chain links TRBV20-1 with TRBJ2-3, with 9 bases aligning to TRBD2. V gave up 0 bases and J gave up 6 bases; unmatched junction bases: 1. The CDR3 sequence is 13 residues long. Germline CDR1 is DFQATT and CDR2 is SNEGSKA (reference sequence). The CDR3 protein is CSARDLAGDTQYL. CDR3 coding DNA: TGCAGTGCTAGAGATCTAGCGGGGGATACGCAGTATTTG.

In its sample, this clonotype was seen once. The chain has TRBV29-1 and TRBJ1-2, with TRBD1 identical over 8 bases. The ends lost 8 bases at V and 2 bases at J; junction bases unmatched: 4. CDR3 length equals 12 residues. The germline V gene encodes CDR1 SQVTM and CDR2 ANQGSEA. This CDR3 reads CSPDRANYGYTF. In nucleotides, the CDR3 is TGCAGCCCGGACAGGGCAAACTATGGCTACACCTTC.

This clonotype was detected a few times. This chain connects TRBV7-8 to TRBJ1-2; D unclear. The CDR3 has 14 residues. Trimming shortened V by 5 bases and J by 2 bases, and 12 bases separated the two germline ends. The germline V gene has CDR1 SGHVS and CDR2 FQNEAQ. This CDR3 is CASSQDFANYGYTF. The CDR3 coding sequence is TGTGCCAGCAGCCAAGATTTCGCCAACTATGGCTACACCTTC.

The rearrangement joins TRBV19 to TRBJ1-5, with D tentatively TRBD1 (5 bases). The germline gives CDR1 LNHDA, CDR2 SQIVND (reference sequence). Trimming left V 4 bases short and J 3 bases short, with 19 bases between. The CDR3 has 17 amino acids. In nucleotides, the CDR3 is TGTGCCAGTAGTAAACAAGAATCCGACAGATACAATCAGCCCCAGCATTTT. Amino acid sequence: CASSKQESDRYNQPQHF.

This clonotype was seen only a few times. The CDR3 DNA reads TGTGCCATCAGTGAGCCGACTGATCATCATGGCTACACCTTC. Encoded protein: CAISEPTDHHGYTF. This chain links TRBV10-3 with TRBJ1-2; unclear D gene. Germline assignment: CDR1 ENHRY and CDR2 SYGVKD. V was trimmed by 2 bases and J by 6 bases, leaving 13 bases between them. The CDR3 loop spans 14 amino acids.